Below are 19 T cell receptor beta chains sequenced from a single sample in a study of blood T cells in healthy people across ages. PCR was performed a second time for about 6 to 11 cycles using a sample-barcoded 5' primer and a J-beta primer mix. TCRdb re-called the 5' RACE reads through MiXCR, storing one row per CDR3 protein. The data show about 640,000 distinct CDR3 sequences, with around three fifths seen just once and 30% to 40% held by the top ten. Material for sequencing was blood. The receptors stem from a man in his 60s in good health.

CDR3 loop: CASSWDSHEQYF. The CDR3 nucleotides are TGCGCCAGCAGCTGGGACAGCCACGAGCAGTACTTC. The chain links TRBV5-1 to TRBJ2-5; TRBD1 aligns across 7 bases. The assigned J gene may be wrong: the sequence end matches TRBJ2-7 better. Per the germline V gene, CDR1 is SGHRS and CDR2 is YFSETQ. CDR3 length: 12 amino acids.

The table lists this clonotype with a few counts. V gene TRBV5-1 combines with J gene TRBJ2-5; a weak D match, TRBD2 (6 bases). CDR3 length equals 15 residues. Germline loops: CDR1 SGHRS, CDR2 YFSETQ. V was cut by 4 bases and J by 3 bases, with 16 bases left in between. DNA for the CDR3: TGCGCCAGCAGCGCGGGACTTCGGAAGGAAGAGACCCAGTACTTC. Residues: CASSAGLRKEETQYF.

The chain links TRBV7-8 to TRBJ2-4; D uncertain. The J call may be incorrect, as the DNA end agrees better with TRBJ2-7. This CDR3 is built from 15 residues. The germline gives CDR1 SGHVS, CDR2 FQNEAQ. CDR3 amino acids: CASSLAGMETYEQYF. CDR3 DNA sequence: TGTGCCAGCAGCTTAGCGGGGATGGAGACCTACGAGCAGTACTTC.

J is TRBJ2-1 and V is TRBV14; 9 bases agree with TRBD2. The trim removed 4 bases at V and 0 bases at J, leaving 7 bases unmatched. CDR1 and CDR2 from the germline V gene are SGHDN and FVKESK. The CDR3 has 17 amino acids. The CDR3 nucleotides read TGTGCCAGCAGCCCCCGGACTAGCGCCCGCTCCTACAATGAGCAGTTCTTC. Encoded protein: CASSPRTSARSYNEQFF.

Remarks on this clonotype: It is likely a read error, because the conserved phenylalanine at the end of the CDR3 is missing. The J gene is TRBJ1-2, the V gene TRBV6-5; 7 bases match TRBD1. Trimming removed 8 bases from V and 6 bases from J; junction bases left unmatched: 12. Germline CDR1 is MNHEY and CDR2 is SVGAGI. This CDR3 contains 14 residues. The CDR3 region has the DNA TGTGCCAGCTCAGGAGGCAGGGGGAAGAATGGCTACACCGTC. As protein: CASSGGRGKNGYTV.

J is TRBJ2-7 and V is TRBV20-1; perhaps TRBD1 as D (5 bases). Trimming removed 3 bases at V and 3 bases at J, with 12 bases between. CDR3 length equals 13 residues. Germline V lookup: CDR1 DFQATT, CDR2 SNEGSKA (reference sequence). The CDR3 DNA follows: TGCAGTGCTAGGAACCAGGGCTACTACGAGCAGTACTTC. This gives the protein CSARNQGYYEQYF.

The CDR3 region has the DNA TGCGCCAGCAGCCAAGAGGGGTTTCTCAGAGATACGCAGTATTTT. Encoded protein: CASSQEGFLRDTQYF. The gene calls are TRBV4-1 and TRBJ2-3, with D uncertain. Trimming stripped 0 bases from V and 5 bases from J, with 12 bases between. The CDR3 spans 15 residues. The V gene's germline CDR1 is MGHRA and CDR2 YSYEKL.

V is TRBV12-3 or TRBV12-4 and J is TRBJ1-2, with 8 bases identical to TRBD1. V gave up 3 bases and J gave up 5 bases; unmatched junction bases: 8. This CDR3 comprises 15 residues. For the CDR3, the DNA is TGTGCCAGCAGTTTGGCCCAGGGGGCTGGATATGGCTACACCTTC. As protein: CASSLAQGAGYGYTF.

Ten or more counts support this clonotype. The rearrangement uses TRBV9 and TRBJ2-5, with 7 bases matching TRBD2. Trimming at V came to 0 bases and at J to 2 bases, leaving 7 bases not matched to a gene. Germline CDR1 is SGDLS and CDR2 is YYNGEE. There are 16 residues in the CDR3. DNA of the CDR3: TGTGCCAGCAGCGTAGCCCCGGGGGGAGGGCAAGAGACCCAGTACTTC. It specifies CASSVAPGGGQETQYF.

CDR3 DNA sequence: TGTGCCAGCAGCGTAGAGGACCTCACAGATACGCAGTATTTT. Protein product: CASSVEDLTDTQYF. The J gene is TRBJ2-3, the V gene TRBV9; D is ambiguous. The CDR3 has 14 residues. Germline CDR1 reads SGDLS; CDR2 reads YYNGEE. Between the trimmed V and J ends, which lost 0 bases and 2 bases, there was a span of 7 bases.

The sample holds a few counts of this clonotype. The chain couples TRBV29-1 to TRBJ1-2; D is uncertain. The length of the CDR3 is 12 residues. Trimming pared 4 bases from V and 1 base from J, leaving 7 bases between. From germline, CDR1 is SQVTM and CDR2 ANQGSEA. CDR3 DNA sequence: TGCAGCGTTGCCGGTCTTAACTATGGCTACACCTTC. Its protein is CSVAGLNYGYTF.

At least ten counts were recorded for this clonotype. The chain couples TRBV2 to TRBJ2-1; 11 positions match TRBD2. CDR1 SNHLY and CDR2 FYNNEI come from the germline V gene. The CDR3 is 14 residues long. Trimming took 8 bases from V and 6 from J; bases not matched to a gene: 6. The CDR3 spells CASSGTSGPNEQFF. As DNA, the CDR3 is TGTGCCAGCTCCGGGACTAGCGGTCCCAATGAGCAGTTCTTC.

The chain uses TRBV5-1 and TRBJ1-1; D ambiguous. V was clipped by 3 bases and J by 3 bases, with 15 bases between them. Germline CDR1 SGHRS, CDR2 YFSETQ. The CDR3 covers 15 residues. CDR3 coding DNA: TGCGCCAGCAGCTCCAGACCTATTGGAGACACTGAAGCTTTCTTT. Translating it yields CASSSRPIGDTEAFF.

This rearrangement joins TRBV2 to TRBJ1-4; D gene ambiguous. With 2 bases removed from V and 5 bases from J, the gap between germline ends came to 12 bases. CDR1 and CDR2 from the germline V gene are SNHLY and FYNNEI. This CDR3 is built from 15 residues. CDR3 in amino acids: CASSEYTAENEKLFF. In nucleotides, the CDR3 is TGTGCCAGCAGTGAATACACAGCCGAAAATGAAAAACTGTTTTTT.

This clonotype was recorded many times. The chain recombines TRBV29-1 with TRBJ2-1; D is uncertain. The CDR3 spans 13 residues. Per the germline V gene, CDR1 is SQVTM and CDR2 is ANQGSEA. Trimming removed 4 bases from V and 2 bases from J, with 9 bases in between. CDR3 protein: CSVGGDTYNEQFF. The CDR3 DNA reads as TGCAGCGTTGGTGGGGATACCTACAATGAGCAGTTCTTC.

The chain couples TRBV6-6 to TRBJ1-5; D is possibly TRBD1 (6 bases). The CDR3 runs to 13 residues. V was trimmed by 6 bases and J by 7 bases, leaving 13 bases between them. Germline CDR1 reads MNHNY; CDR2 reads SVGAGI (reference sequence). CDR3 amino acids: CASRRGDEQPQHF. The DNA of the CDR3 is TGTGCCAGCAGGAGGGGGGACGAACAGCCCCAGCATTTT.

The chain employs TRBV20-1 and TRBJ2-7; D ambiguous. Germline loops: CDR1 DFQATT, CDR2 SNEGSKA (reference sequence). The CDR3 loop spans 11 amino acids. V was pared by 4 bases and J by 6 bases, with 10 bases between. CDR3 nucleotides: TGCAGTGCTACTCTGTGGGGCGAGCAGTACTTC. This encodes CSATLWGEQYF.

The chain has TRBV5-1 and TRBJ2-7; TRBD1 matches 8 bases. V shed 4 bases, J shed 7 bases, and the junction held 13 bases outside the gene matches. CDR3 size: 15 residues. Germline V CDR1 and CDR2: SGHRS, YFSETQ. This chain's CDR3 is CASSRTGIANREQYF. The CDR3 nucleotides are TGCGCCAGCAGCCGGACAGGGATCGCCAACCGGGAGCAGTACTTC.

The rearrangement joins TRBV11-2 to TRBJ2-3; tentative D call: TRBD1 (5 bases). This CDR3 spans 16 amino acids. CDR1 is SGHAT and CDR2 is FQNNGV in the germline V gene. V lost 5 bases and J lost 2, with 17 bases in between. CDR3 region: CASSRRTLSPTDTQYF. The CDR3 DNA follows: TGTGCCAGCAGCCGACGGACACTCTCCCCCACAGATACGCAGTATTTT.